This TCR beta chain was sequenced during a study of cytomegalovirus exposure and HLA in healthy donors (dated by TCRdb to 2017 to 2019). Background for the entire study: In an earlier analysis of about 560 of the donors, 250 to 300 Gb of sequence data and approximately 120 million unique TCR beta sequences from about 179 million T cells were reported. Donor age, sex, ethnicity and CMV serostatus were compiled together with the repertoire data. The number of typed donors differed by locus: about 620-630 for A, B, C, DRB1 and DQB1; approximately 540 for DQA1; about 600 for DPA1; and 400 to 480 for DPB1. The study was designed to test whether signatures of past pathogen exposure could be identified by cataloging public T cell receptors. Among the approximately 400 genotyped donors, approximately 77% belonged to the genetic ancestry cluster associated with self-reported Caucasian donors. An earlier analysis of 587 of the donors applied high-throughput TCR beta sequencing to assess whether each TCR beta V gene segment acted as functional or pseudogenic. A later analysis re-examined previously published TCR beta repertoires from about 700 donors and added high-resolution HLA genotyping to investigate patterns of TCR occurrence. The later analysis used no new phenotypic data to find candidate immune exposures, relying instead on TCR beta sequences and their occurrence across donors. Roughly five DR-DQ haplotypes were handled as single units for association and clustering, since linkage in the cohort was strong. An early release that covered roughly 600 HLA-typed donors contained approximately 300 gigabases of sequencing data and 80 million or so unique TCR sequences. Both class I and class II loci were covered by HLA typing, at four-digit resolution. Along with the approximately 650-subject first cohort, a separate validation cohort of over a hundred different subjects was used. The study combined high-throughput TCR immunosequencing, statistical association of individual TCRs with disease status, and machine learning to predict cytomegalovirus infection status. Among roughly 370 genotyped donors of the cohort, an average of about 240,000 unique TCR beta nucleotide sequences were sequenced per donor, roughly 18% of them non-productive. All discovery cohort repertoires had been generated using a single sequencing platform. The study used immunosequencing to profile the T cell repertoires of more than 650 subjects and linked those repertoires to cytomegalovirus serostatus. In a later genetic analysis, genome-wide SNP genotypes for about 65% of the roughly 700 donors were used, and that subset was treated as a discovery cohort.

From the germline V gene, CDR1 is SNHLY and CDR2 is FYNNEI. V is pruned by 6 bases and J by 2 bases, leaving 11 bases of the junction without a gene match. The CDR3 sequence holds 17 residues, the cysteine and phenylalanine included. The entry retains the CDR3 DNA only, 51 bases that are in frame from base 1. The library was built by means of the immunoSEQ multiplex PCR assay. A mixture of 60 forward primers for TCR Vbeta segments and 13 reverse primers for TCR Jbeta segments was used in the multiplex PCR. The CDR3 region of rearranged TCR beta genes was amplified from genomic DNA with a multiplex PCR assay. The amplified TCR beta libraries were sequenced on the Illumina HiSeq System as 87-base-pair reads. The study's own analysis went as follows. A later analysis tallied about 77 million unique TCR beta chains across the 660 or so repertoires, and some 12 million of those chains were shared by two or more donors. Raw reads were error-corrected and collapsed into unique sequences by a nearest-neighbor algorithm in which closely related sequences were merged to remove PCR and sequencing errors. CDR3 sequences were aligned to IMGT reference sequences to assign V, D and J gene segments. For a sequence to be retained, a match of at least six nucleotides was required to both a V gene segment and a J gene segment. Rearrangements were called productive when the CDR3 lacked stop codons and stayed in frame with V and J; all others were non-productive. Following IMGT convention, CDR3 was defined as the stretch from the second conserved V-encoded cysteine up to the conserved J-encoded phenylalanine. In an earlier analysis of roughly 610 of the donors, sequences lacking an unambiguous match to a single V gene segment were excluded. An earlier analysis of fewer than 750 of the donors called V segments functional above 56.7% productive rearrangements and segregating when the between-donor standard deviation exceeded 5%. A statistical classification framework was built for diagnosing cytomegalovirus status from the catalog of TCR beta chain sequences. In a later analysis, V and J genes were assigned by comparing TCR nucleotide sequences against IMGT/GENE-DB human TR gene sequences. In a later analysis, CDR3 sequences and most-parsimonious VDJ recombination scenarios were assigned using the TCRdist pipeline. In a later analysis, each TCR beta chain was defined by its CDR3 amino acid sequence together with its V-gene family, and reads without a unique V-gene family were excluded. As a way to deal with suspected cross-contamination and a sequencing artifact, a later analysis dropped more than 500 nucleotide sequences that were highly shared and had low generation probability. In a later analysis, a clonal expansion index was calculated for each public chain from normalized within-repertoire ranks of inferred template counts. In a later analysis, generation probabilities were computed using a VDJ recombination model fitted to out-of-frame rearrangements, and the results were checked against IGoR. Hypergeometric tests were used in a later analysis to score TCR-TCR, TCR-HLA and TCR-CMV co-occurrence, with a repertoire-size bias correction applied to the TCR pairs. False discovery rates were estimated in a later analysis by permuting HLA or CMV assignments 20 times. In a later analysis, co-occurring TCRs were grouped using DBSCAN, with TCRdist sequence similarity added in when clustering inside HLA-allele-positive subsets. Co-occurrence clustering excluded repertoires with fewer than 30,000 or more than 120,000 public chains, plus five with anomalous nucleotide sharing. In TCRdb, the immuneACCESS table is reduced to in-frame sequences with V and J assigned. These tables do not hold every clone; where another copy was compared, an unresolved V gene accounts for under half, and the others remain unexplained. That table is the source of V, J and clone size, and D and trimming were worked out from the DNA. This sample's table has entries for approximately 140,000 clones. The ten largest clones add up to roughly 2.6% of the sample.

The cohort was made up of hundreds of healthy bone marrow donors. All cohort members were sampled while nominally healthy, although unrecorded immune exposures were likely present. The donor was CMV seronegative and was included in the group of a few hundred seronegative cohort members. Each donor provided a peripheral blood sample, and peripheral blood mononuclear cells were used for TCR beta sequencing. The Qiagen DNeasy Blood Extraction Kit was used to extract genomic DNA from the blood cell samples. Comment on this clone: This receptor's antigen is unknown.

Study-wide findings and limitations: In an earlier analysis of some 500 of the donors, most TCR beta V segments were observed in productive rearrangements about 87% or about 30% of the time, broadly matching IMGT annotations. The study listed 150 to 200 TCR beta chains as associated with cytomegalovirus. A cluster of highly shared sequence variants was judged likely to be a technical artifact of the sequencing pipeline. In a later analysis, HLA-associated TCR beta chains were found to be more clonally expanded and to have lower generation probabilities than equally common non-associated chains. Correlated functional status among segregating V segments might be attributable to linkage disequilibrium, but an unknown experimental factor could not be ruled out. The classifier was reported to diagnose cytomegalovirus status with high specificity and sensitivity in both the original and validation cohorts. When HLA alleles, especially DR and DQ, strongly co-occurred, attributing TCR associations to individual alleles was difficult. A further reported finding was that TCR beta sequences accurately predicted the HLA-A and HLA-B alleles for most subjects in the first cohort. Only TCR beta chains were sequenced in this cohort, and the absence of alpha or paired-chain data limited detectable features. According to a later analysis, parvovirus B19, influenza, CMV and Epstein-Barr virus appeared linked to several top co-occurrence clusters. Most TCR sequences were seen in very few donors, while some public TCRs were found in many individuals. The earlier analysis of almost 600 of the donors excluded roughly 17 rarely observed V segments, including chromosome 9 orphons, because counts were too low. A later genetic analysis reported fewer N-insertions in productive TCRs among donors in an Asian-associated ancestry cluster than the roughly 700-donor mean. In vitro tests confirmed that a few of the cytomegalovirus-associated TCR beta chains recognize cytomegalovirus antigens. Some IMGT-functional V segments, including TRBV6-2 and TRBV6-3, could not be told apart with the 87-base-pair reads, so those segments were excluded. According to the authors, the approach could potentially be generalized to other disease states and immunological phenotypes. Roughly uniform sequencing depth across donors was assumed in presence/absence analyses, although this assumption may not hold. V-gene and J-gene trimming of TCR beta chains was associated with a missense DCLRE1C variant in a later genetic analysis, and the association was replicated in an independent cohort. Because some donors lacked HLA typing at each locus, the association tests relied only on the typed subset. In a later analysis, most CMV-associated TCR beta chains were found to appear HLA-restricted, with HLA associations seemingly driven largely by CMV exposure. According to a later analysis, TCR association rates differed among HLA loci, with DRB1 alleles showing the most associated TCRs and HLA-C alleles showing the fewest. At a false discovery rate of 0.05, a later analysis linked 15,000 to 20,000 TCR beta sequences to specific HLA alleles. CMV serostatus was the only immune exposure information available for the cohort.

The chain is made from TRBV2 and TRBJ2-1; TRBD2 fits 9 bases in the junction. The sample taken for sequencing was PBMCs. This TCR was sampled from a man aged 35-49 years in good health and CMV-seronegative. In nucleotides, the sequence is TGTGCCAGCAGGGGCGAAGCGGGGGGCCGAACCTACAATGAGCAGTTCTTC. This codes for CASRGEAGGRTYNEQFF.